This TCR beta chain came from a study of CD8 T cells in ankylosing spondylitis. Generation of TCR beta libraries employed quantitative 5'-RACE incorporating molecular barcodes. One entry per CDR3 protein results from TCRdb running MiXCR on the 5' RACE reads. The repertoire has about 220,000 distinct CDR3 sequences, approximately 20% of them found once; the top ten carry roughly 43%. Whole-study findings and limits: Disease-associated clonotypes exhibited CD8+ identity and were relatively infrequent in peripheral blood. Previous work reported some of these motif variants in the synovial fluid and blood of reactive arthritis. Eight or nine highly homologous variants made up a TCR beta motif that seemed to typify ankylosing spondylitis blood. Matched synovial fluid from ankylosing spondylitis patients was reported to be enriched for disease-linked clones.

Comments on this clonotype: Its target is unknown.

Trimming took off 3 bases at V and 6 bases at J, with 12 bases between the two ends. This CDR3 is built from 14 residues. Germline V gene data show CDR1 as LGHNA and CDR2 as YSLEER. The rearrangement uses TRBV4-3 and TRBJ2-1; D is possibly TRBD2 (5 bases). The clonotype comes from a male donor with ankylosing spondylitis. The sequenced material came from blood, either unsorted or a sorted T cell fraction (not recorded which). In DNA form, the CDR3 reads TGCGCCAGCAGCCAGCTAGCCGGAAGCAATGAGCAGTTCTTC. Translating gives CASSQLAGSNEQFF.